The 21 T cell receptor beta chains in this list originate from one sample, sequenced in a study of resident and recirculating memory T cells in vitiligo. Sequencing used immunoSEQ multiplex PCR; TCRdb keeps in-frame clones, though not all of them. The repertoire consists of 55,000 to 75,000 clones, with more than 85% occurring once and the leading ten covering over 4.5%. Sequencing was done on a sample of blood. These receptors were obtained from a male donor with vitiligo.

CDR3 protein: CASSASTGGYSYEQYF. CDR3 nucleotide sequence: TGTGCCAGCAGCGCATCGACAGGGGGCTATTCGTACGAGCAGTACTTC. The rearrangement links TRBV9 to TRBJ2-7, with 10 bases lining up with TRBD1. CDR1 SGDLS and CDR2 YYNGEE come from the germline V gene. The CDR3 contains 16 residues. Trimming cost V 3 bases and J 4 bases; bases outside gene matches: 10.

This rearrangement joins TRBV5-4 to TRBJ1-4; the D gene is possibly TRBD1 (6 bases). Looked up from germline, CDR1 is SGHNT and CDR2 is YYREEE (reference sequence). The length of the CDR3 is 18 residues. V lost 0 bases and J 0 bases, leaving 15 bases between the germline ends. The DNA for the CDR3 is TGTGCCAGCAGCTTGGCCTCAGGGGCAGGTGCAACTAATGAAAAACTGTTTTTT. It is translated as CASSLASGAGATNEKLFF.

The chain carries TRBV5-5 and TRBJ2-4; D might be TRBD1 (6 bases). Germline assignment: CDR1 SGHKS and CDR2 YYEKEE (reference sequence). The CDR3 is 17 residues long. V was pared by 3 bases and J by 1 base, with 17 bases between. This CDR3 is CASSSGVDREAKNIQYF. The CDR3 region has the DNA TGTGCCAGCAGCTCAGGGGTGGATAGGGAGGCCAAAAACATTCAGTACTTC.

This chain connects TRBV23-1 to TRBJ2-2; TRBD2 is a possible D gene (5 bases). TRBV23-1 belongs to the ORF category, with a function that is uncertain. CDR3 length equals 19 residues. Between the trimmed V and J ends, which lost 4 bases and 2 bases, there was a span of 23 bases. Here the CDR3 reads CASSPKSRGRASNTGELFF. The CDR3 DNA follows: TGCGCCAGCAGTCCCAAATCCCGAGGGCGGGCAAGCAACACCGGGGAGCTGTTTTTT.

The V gene is TRBV11-2, the J gene TRBJ1-4; tentatively, D is TRBD1 (6 bases). CDR3 length: 15 residues. The V and J ends lost 5 bases and 7 bases respectively, with 17 bases between them. CDR1 is SGHAT and CDR2 is FQNNGV in the germline V gene. The CDR3 DNA reads as TGTGCCAGCAGCCTTTATGGGGGCTCGGGTGAAAAACTGTTTTTT. Protein sequence: CASSLYGGSGEKLFF. Looking up the rest from reference TRBV11-2 and TRBJ1-4 gives the full variable domain: EAGVAQSPRYKIIEKRQSVAFWCNPISGHATLYWYQQILGQGPKLLIQFQNNGVVDDSQLPKDRFSAERLKGVDSTLKIQPAKLEDSAVYLCASSLYGGSGEKLFFGSGTQLSVL.

The CDR3 protein is CASSSDRGKVYEQYF. The DNA for the CDR3 is TGTGCCAGCAGCTCAGACAGGGGGAAAGTATACGAGCAGTACTTC. The chain combines TRBV13 with TRBJ2-7; 9 bases are shared with TRBD1. V gave up 4 bases and J gave up 4 bases; unmatched junction bases: 8. CDR3 size: 15 residues. The germline V gene encodes CDR1 PRHDT and CDR2 FYEKMQ (reference sequence).

The rearrangement links TRBV7-9 to TRBJ1-1; 7 bases fit TRBD1. J gave up 7 bases and V 5 bases, and 10 bases lay outside the gene matches. There are 14 residues in the CDR3. Germline assignment: CDR1 SEHNR and CDR2 FQNEAQ (reference sequence). The chain's CDR3 is CASSPYTGAGEAFF. As DNA, the CDR3 is TGTGCCAGCAGCCCATATACAGGGGCGGGTGAAGCTTTCTTT.

The chain employs TRBV19 and TRBJ1-2; 7 bases map to TRBD1. The germline CDR1 and CDR2 sequences are LNHDA and SQIVND (reference sequence). With 5 bases clipped from V and 2 bases from J, the junction kept 5 bases outside the gene matches. The CDR3 is made up of 14 amino acids. Here the CDR3 DNA reads TGTGCCAGTAGTCGAAGACAGGGAAACTATGGCTACACCTTC. It specifies CASSRRQGNYGYTF.

This clone was seen more than once but under ten times. This same CDR3 is encoded by further DNA sequences in the sample. This chain connects TRBV4-3 to TRBJ1-3; D is undetermined. The germline V gene has CDR1 LGHNA and CDR2 YSLEER. This CDR3 spans 16 amino acids. The V and J ends lost 0 bases and 1 base respectively, with 10 bases between them. The CDR3 sequence is CASSQEGPGSGNTIYF. The CDR3, as DNA: TGCGCCAGCAGCCAAGAAGGTCCGGGGTCTGGAAACACCATATATTTT.

V gene TRBV9 combines with J gene TRBJ1-4; D is perhaps TRBD1 (6 bases). Deletions cut 3 bases from V and 7 bases from J, with 16 bases between. In germline, CDR1 is SGDLS, CDR2 YYNGEE. The CDR3 is 15 amino acids. The CDR3 reads CASSGGSGVGEKLFF. The CDR3 nucleotides read TGTGCCAGCAGCGGGGGCTCAGGGGTAGGTGAAAAACTGTTTTTT.

Notes on this clone: Because it lacks the conserved phenylalanine or tryptophan at the end, this CDR3 is likely a read error. The chain is built from TRBV6-5 and TRBJ2-7, with 10 bases identical to TRBD2. The V segment lost 6 bases and the J segment 4 bases; nucleotides outside the gene matches: 6. This CDR3 has 14 residues. Germline loops: CDR1 MNHEY, CDR2 SVGAGI. The CDR3 sequence: CASSPGGLAYEQYL. CDR3 sequence (DNA): TGTGCCAGCAGCCCAGGGGGACTAGCGTACGAGCAGTACCTC.

The chain employs TRBV9 and TRBJ2-1, with TRBD1 matching over 8 bases. Germline V gives CDR1 SGDLS, CDR2 YYNGEE. This CDR3 is built from 15 residues. V lost 3 bases and J lost 5; bases outside the gene matches: 7. The CDR3 loop is CASSAGRTGNNEQFF. As DNA, the CDR3 is TGTGCCAGCAGCGCTGGGCGGACAGGGAACAATGAGCAGTTCTTC.

This clone was detected a few times. The genes are TRBV4-1 and TRBJ1-5, with no clear D. Trimming cost V 0 bases and J 5 bases, with 17 bases left between them. Germline lookup yields CDR1 MGHRA and CDR2 YSYEKL. CDR3 length equals 17 residues. The CDR3 nucleotides read TGCGCCAGCAGCCAAGATTTGAACGGGAGATGGGATCAGCCCCAGCATTTT. Its translation: CASSQDLNGRWDQPQHF.

This rearrangement joins TRBV6-5 to TRBJ2-7; 9 bases are shared with TRBD2. This CDR3 is built from 15 residues. CDR1 and CDR2 (germline): MNHEY, SVGAGI. V lost 5 bases and J lost 3; bases outside the gene matches: 8. The CDR3 sequence is CASSPSRGGGYEQYF. The CDR3 bases are TGTGCCAGCAGTCCGTCGCGGGGGGGCGGCTACGAGCAGTACTTC.

The gene calls are TRBV5-1 and TRBJ2-5; possibly TRBD1 for D (6 bases). Trimming removed 4 bases at V and 7 bases at J, with 11 bases between. The germline CDR1 and CDR2 sequences are SGHRS and YFSETQ. The CDR3 loop spans 12 amino acids. This CDR3 is CASSRDMGTQYF. Here the CDR3 DNA reads TGCGCCAGCAGCCGGGACATGGGGACCCAGTACTTC.

The chain couples TRBV25-1 to TRBJ1-6, with 9 positions matching TRBD1. CDR3 length equals 16 residues. Germline CDR1 reads MGHDK; CDR2 reads SYGVNS. V lost 5 bases, J lost 4 bases, and 6 bases stayed unmatched. The CDR3 nucleotides read TGTGCCAGCAGTATCAGGACAGGGGATTATAATTCACCCCTCCACTTT. Encoded protein: CASSIRTGDYNSPLHF.

This clone was seen a few times. The chain carries TRBV27 and TRBJ1-5; TRBD1 might be the D (6 bases). V was trimmed by 7 bases and J by 3 bases, leaving 16 bases between them. The CDR3 is made up of 15 amino acids. Germline V gene data show CDR1 as MNHEY and CDR2 as SMNVEV (reference sequence). CDR3 in DNA: TGTGCCAGCACCGAAGGGGGGGGCCCCAATCAGCCCCAGCATTTT. It specifies CASTEGGGPNQPQHF.

The chain employs TRBV7-3 and TRBJ2-4; 11 positions agree with TRBD2. V lost 6 bases and J lost 6; bases outside the gene matches: 10. CDR1 SGHTA and CDR2 FQGTGA come from the germline V gene. The CDR3 loop spans 16 amino acids. CDR3 sequence (DNA): TGTGCCAGCAGTCCCGACTCCGGGACTAGCGGAAACATTCAGTACTTC. Translated, it gives CASSPDSGTSGNIQYF.

The chain has TRBV6-5 and TRBJ1-6; maybe TRBD1 (6 bases). The V gene lost 8 bases and the J gene lost 5 bases, with 7 bases spanning the gap. This CDR3 comprises 12 residues. Germline V gives CDR1 MNHEY, CDR2 SVGAGI. In DNA, the CDR3 is TGTGCCAGCGGACAGAATAATTCACCCCTCCACTTT. It yields the protein CASGQNNSPLHF.

This chain uses TRBV28 with TRBJ2-2; D may be TRBD1 (6 bases). Trimming removed 0 bases from V and 1 base from J, with 9 bases in between. Germline loops: CDR1 MDHEN, CDR2 SYDVKM. The CDR3 extends over 16 amino acids. Written as DNA, the CDR3 is TGTGCCAGCAGTTTATGGGGGGCTATGAACACCGGGGAGCTGTTTTTT. Its translation is CASSLWGAMNTGELFF.

The chain is built from TRBV28 and TRBJ1-6, with a tentative D call TRBD1 (5 bases). The CDR3 spans 14 residues. V dropped 6 bases and J dropped 3 bases, with 9 bases sitting between them. The V gene's germline CDR1 is MDHEN and CDR2 SYDVKM. CDR3 DNA sequence: TGTGCCAGCAGCACAGGTTACTATAATTCACCCCTCCACTTT. Encoded protein: CASSTGYYNSPLHF.